This T cell receptor beta chain was documented in a study of T-cell reconstitution after alpha-beta-depleted transplantation in children. General study results and limits: The main origin of T-cell counts and diversity one year after transplant was newly produced T cells.

Germline CDR1 LNHNV, CDR2 YYDKDF (reference sequence). Trimming shortened V by 0 bases and J by 0 bases, and 10 bases separated the two germline ends. There are 16 residues in the CDR3. Unique molecular identifiers were incorporated when the TCRbeta library was constructed. TCRdb redid the calling of the PCR reads with MiXCR, one entry per CDR3 protein. The sample contains 200,000 to 250,000 distinct CDR3 sequences, approximately 8.4% of which appear only once. The table lists this clonotype with many counts. What it binds is unknown. The sequencing used PBMCs, mostly from graft donor cells, collected 360 days after TCRalphabeta/CD19-depleted stem cell transplant. The genes are TRBV15 and TRBJ2-3, with no clear D. The sequence was collected from a male patient between 2 and 9 years old who had a stem cell transplant for acute myeloid leukemia, so the T cells may come from the graft donor. The CDR3 region has the DNA TGTGCCACCAGCAGAGATCCCGGGTGGAGCACAGATACGCAGTATTTT. It yields the protein CATSRDPGWSTDTQYF.